The 30 T cell receptor beta chains in this list originate from one sample, sequenced in a study of T cells in Graves' hyperthyroidism and ophthalmopathy. Amplified TCR beta CDR3 regions derived from RNA transcripts. TCR CDR3 regions were first amplified by RT-PCR with HTBI primers. Via MiXCR, TCRdb re-called the multiplex PCR reads, giving one row per CDR3 protein. The repertoire includes 690,000 or so distinct CDR3 sequences, roughly a sixth of them detected once, and around 15% sits in the top ten. The sample comprised blood. The receptor source for this set is a woman aged 50 to 60 with Graves' hyperthyroidism that later progressed to Graves' ophthalmopathy.

This clonotype was counted ten times or more. The gene calls are TRBV7-6 and TRBJ1-1; perhaps TRBD1 as D (6 bases). Germline V gives CDR1 SGHVS, CDR2 FNYEAQ. The V gene lost 4 bases and the J gene lost 2 bases, with 17 bases spanning the gap. The CDR3 has 16 amino acids. The CDR3 nucleotides read TGTGCCAGCAGCTCCCCGGCGGGGGGCCCCAACACTGAAGCTTTCTTT. It yields the protein CASSSPAGGPNTEAFF. Drawing the rest from reference TRBV7-6 and TRBJ1-1, the complete variable domain is GAGVSQSPRYKVTKRGQDVALRCDPISGHVSLYWYRQALGQGPEFLTYFNYEAQQDKSGLPNDRFSAERPEGSISTLTIQRTEQRDSAMYRCASSSPAGGPNTEAFFGQGTRLTVV.

V is TRBV9 and J is TRBJ2-5; D is unresolved. This CDR3 region has 15 residues. CDR1 SGDLS and CDR2 YYNGEE come from the germline V gene. The V end was cut by 0 bases, the J end by 1 base, with 10 bases between. The CDR3 DNA reads TGTGCCAGCAGCGTAGGATCGCTCCGCCAAGAGACCCAGTACTTC. It codes for CASSVGSLRQETQYF.

This clonotype has at least ten counts. The rearrangement joins TRBV6-5 to TRBJ1-1; D possibly corresponds to TRBD1 (6 bases). The germline CDR1 and CDR2 sequences are MNHEY and SVGAGI. This CDR3 has 14 residues. V was trimmed by 3 bases and J by 3 bases, leaving 11 bases between them. The CDR3 bases are TGTGCCAGCAGTTATAGAGGGGGGGACACTGAAGCTTTCTTT. It codes for CASSYRGGDTEAFF.

This sequence joins TRBV5-5 and TRBJ1-2; D call uncertain. The length of the CDR3 is 15 residues. V was trimmed by 3 bases and J by 2 bases, leaving 14 bases between them. Germline CDR1 SGHKS, CDR2 YYEKEE (reference sequence). The CDR3 loop is CASSSTGELNYGYTF. The CDR3 coding sequence is TGTGCCAGCAGCTCGACGGGTGAACTAAACTATGGCTACACCTTC.

To note about this clonotype: A much more abundant neighbour one base away suggests this may be a read error. The rearrangement links TRBV30 to TRBJ2-3; perhaps TRBD1 as D (5 bases). Germline V gives CDR1 GTSNPN, CDR2 SVGIG (reference sequence). The CDR3 contains 12 residues. CDR3 nucleotides: TGTGCCTGGGAGCTCAGGGTGGATACGCGGTATTTT. Encoded protein: CAWELRVDTRYF. The complete variable domain, with remaining parts taken from reference TRBV30 and TRBJ2-3, reads SQTIHQWPATLVQPVGSPLSLECTVEGTSNPNLYWYRQAAGRGLQLLFYSVGIGQISSEVPQNLSASRPQDRQFILSSKKLLLSDSGFYLCAWELRVDTRYFGPGTRLTVL.

Comments on this clonotype: A much bigger clone sits one base away, suggesting this may be a read error. This chain links TRBV18 with TRBJ1-4, with D hard to call. V shed 3 bases and J shed 0 bases, with 11 bases lying between them. The CDR3 runs 16 residues. Germline loops: CDR1 KGHSH, CDR2 LQKENI. CDR3 DNA sequence: TGTGCCAGCTCACCGAGCCGACTTGCAACTAATGAAAAACTGTTTTTT. It encodes CASSPSRLATNEKLFF.

This clonotype has a handful of counts. The chain uses TRBV20-1 and TRBJ2-7; TRBD2 agrees at 10 bases. This CDR3 contains 15 residues. The trim removed 0 bases at V and 4 bases at J, leaving 6 bases unmatched. Germline loops: CDR1 DFQATT, CDR2 SNEGSKA (reference sequence). CDR3 DNA: TGCAGTGCTAGAGATCTTGCTAGCGGGGGTTACGAGCAGTACTTC. Amino acid sequence: CSARDLASGGYEQYF.

The table lists this clonotype with many counts. The rearrangement uses TRBV2 and TRBJ2-7; D may be TRBD1 (5 bases). The CDR3 is 11 residues long. CDR1 SNHLY and CDR2 FYNNEI come from the germline V gene. V was clipped by 7 bases and J by 5 bases, with 9 bases between them. In nucleotides, the CDR3 is TGTGCCAGCATGTCAGGGAACGAGCAGTACTTC. Translating it yields CASMSGNEQYF.

There are many counts of this clonotype. The chain is built from TRBV5-1 and TRBJ2-3; 7 bases line up with TRBD2. The junction had 8 bases not matched to a gene; V was cut back by 4 bases and J by 0 bases. This CDR3 contains 16 residues. Germline V gene lookup returns CDR1 SGHRS and CDR2 YFSETQ. The CDR3 DNA reads TGCGCCAGCAGCCCCCAACTAGCGCCAAGCACAGATACGCAGTATTTT. This sequence encodes CASSPQLAPSTDTQYF.

This clonotype appeared a few times. This rearrangement joins TRBV20-1 to TRBJ2-3; possibly TRBD2 for D (6 bases). This CDR3 contains 14 residues. V was cut by 3 bases and J by 4 bases, with 14 bases left in between. CDR1 is DFQATT, CDR2 SNEGSKA, per germline (reference sequence). CDR3 protein: CSARGLLSADTQYF. For the CDR3, the DNA is TGCAGTGCTAGGGGACTCCTCTCGGCAGATACGCAGTATTTT.

This clonotype was observed at least ten times. At one end, the junction sequence differs from germline, possibly due to a read error. This chain links TRBV7-7 with TRBJ1-1; D remains ambiguous. Germline lookup yields CDR1 SSHAT and CDR2 FNYEAQ (reference sequence). The CDR3 extends over 14 amino acids. The CDR3 here is CASKPLEVNTEAFF. The DNA of the CDR3 is TGTGCTAGCAAGCCCCTCGAGGTGAACACTGAAGCTTTCTTT.

As concerns this clonotype: Sequence at one end of the junction differs from germline and may be a read error. V is TRBV11-2 and J is TRBJ2-7; 10 bases line up with TRBD2. CDR1 and CDR2 from the germline V gene are SGHAT and FQNNGV. This CDR3 comprises 13 residues. CDR3 protein: CAGSSGLAAEQYF. CDR3 nucleotides: TGTGCCGGCAGCTCCGGACTAGCGGCCGAGCAGTACTTC.

This clonotype came up a few times. The chain carries TRBV20-1 and TRBJ1-5, with 9 bases fitting TRBD1. CDR1 is DFQATT and CDR2 is SNEGSKA in the germline V gene (reference sequence). V was clipped by 5 bases and J by 1 base; unmatched bases: 9. This CDR3 is 16 amino acids long. Here the CDR3 reads CSAANPGQGSNQPQHF. CDR3 bases: TGCAGTGCTGCCAACCCGGGACAGGGAAGCAATCAGCCCCAGCATTTT.

This clonotype was counted ten times or more. This sequence joins TRBV5-1 and TRBJ2-3, with 9 positions matching TRBD1. V shed 0 bases, J shed 5 bases, and the junction held 4 bases outside the gene matches. Germline V gene data show CDR1 as SGHRS and CDR2 as YFSETQ. The CDR3 runs 15 residues. CDR3 nucleotides: TGCGCCAGCAGCTTGGAACAGGGGGCTATAGATACGCAGTATTTT. Its translation: CASSLEQGAIDTQYF.

There are many counts of this clonotype. V usage is TRBV6-5 and J usage is TRBJ1-2; D remains ambiguous. Germline V gene data show CDR1 as MNHEY and CDR2 as SVGAGI. The CDR3 is 17 residues long. Trimming stripped 0 bases from V and 4 bases from J, with 18 bases between. The CDR3 DNA follows: TGTGCCAGCAGTTACTCGATGGACGTGCAGGCCCCCTATGGCTACACCTTC. The encoded protein is CASSYSMDVQAPYGYTF.

CDR3 DNA sequence: TGCAGTGCCCAGGGACTAGCGGGGGGGCAGGGCACCGGGGAGCTGTTTTTT. Its translation is CSAQGLAGGQGTGELFF. The rearrangement joins TRBV20-1 to TRBJ2-2; 16 bases map to TRBD2. The CDR3 extends over 17 amino acids. CDR1 DFQATT and CDR2 SNEGSKA come from the germline V gene (reference sequence). After removal of 6 bases from V and 4 bases from J, the junction contained 8 bases not matched to a gene.

This clonotype was observed a handful of times. The rearrangement links TRBV9 to TRBJ2-2, with 7 bases fitting TRBD2. The germline V gene has CDR1 SGDLS and CDR2 YYNGEE. The trim removed 4 bases at V and 0 bases at J, leaving 3 bases unmatched. CDR3 length equals 15 residues. In DNA form, the CDR3 reads TGTGCCAGCAGCTCCCGGGAGGCGAACACCGGGGAGCTGTTTTTT. It translates to CASSSREANTGELFF.

The chain carries TRBV6-1 and TRBJ1-6; D uncertain. Germline V gives CDR1 MNHNS, CDR2 SASEGT. V lost 6 bases to trimming and J lost 7 bases, with 16 bases between them. This CDR3 has 15 residues. CDR3 nucleotide sequence: TGTGCCAGCAGCCCTAGCATAACAGTAAATTCACCCCTCCACTTT. Its translation is CASSPSITVNSPLHF.

This clonotype was seen repeatedly, ten times or more. The gene calls are TRBV2 and TRBJ2-5; D gene ambiguous. Germline V gene data show CDR1 as SNHLY and CDR2 as FYNNEI. Deletions cut 2 bases from V and 4 bases from J, with 8 bases between. The CDR3 spans 13 residues. CDR3 loop: CASSEPAGETQYF. As DNA, the CDR3 is TGTGCCAGCAGTGAACCAGCAGGAGAGACCCAGTACTTC. Combining the CDR3 with reference TRBV2 and TRBJ2-5 gives the whole variable domain EPEVTQTPSHQVTQMGQEVILRCVPISNHLYFYWYRQILGQKVEFLVSFYNNEISEKSEIFDDQFSVERPDGSNFTLKIRSTKLEDSAMYFCASSEPAGETQYFGPGTRLLVL.

The CDR3 DNA reads as TGTGCCAGTAAAGGAGGGGGCAATCAGCCCCAGCATTTT. Translating gives CASKGGGNQPQHF. The J gene is TRBJ1-5, the V gene TRBV19; perhaps TRBD1 as D (5 bases). The CDR3 has 13 amino acids. Germline V gives CDR1 LNHDA, CDR2 SQIVND (reference sequence). Trimming cost V 7 bases and J 2 bases, with 9 bases left between them.

This clonotype has more than one count but fewer than ten. The V gene is TRBV2, the J gene TRBJ2-5; D may be TRBD1 or TRBD2 (5 bases each). The CDR3 sequence is 18 residues long. Germline CDR1 and CDR2: SNHLY and FYNNEI. Trimming removed 4 bases from V and 5 bases from J, with 26 bases in between. The CDR3 reads CASSGREERTGRGETQYF. Written as DNA, the CDR3 is TGTGCCAGCAGTGGACGGGAAGAGAGAACAGGAAGGGGCGAGACCCAGTACTTC. Full variable domain (outside the CDR3, taken from reference TRBV2 and TRBJ2-5): EPEVTQTPSHQVTQMGQEVILRCVPISNHLYFYWYRQILGQKVEFLVSFYNNEISEKSEIFDDQFSVERPDGSNFTLKIRSTKLEDSAMYFCASSGREERTGRGETQYFGPGTRLLVL.

J is TRBJ2-3 and V is TRBV19; either TRBD1 or TRBD2 may fit D (5 bases each). V lost 7 bases and J lost 8, with 13 bases in between. The CDR3 is made up of 12 amino acids. Germline V gene sequence: CDR1 LNHDA, CDR2 SQIVND (reference sequence). CDR3 DNA sequence: TGTGCCAGTACCCCGGATGGGGGTACGCAGTATTTT. It yields the protein CASTPDGGTQYF.

This chain connects TRBV11-2 to TRBJ1-1; D call uncertain. Germline V gene data show CDR1 as SGHAT and CDR2 as FQNNGV. The V end was cut by 1 base, the J end by 11 bases, with 8 bases between. The CDR3 consists of 11 residues. CDR3 in amino acids: CASSLGGRAFF. The CDR3 DNA is TGTGCCAGCAGCTTAGGGGGAAGGGCTTTCTTT.

In this sample, this clonotype turned up many times. The chain uses TRBV20-1 and TRBJ1-2; D is perhaps TRBD1 (6 bases). Germline lookup yields CDR1 DFQATT and CDR2 SNEGSKA (reference sequence). The CDR3 consists of 13 residues. V gave up 2 bases and J gave up 6 bases, with 13 bases separating them. In DNA, the CDR3 is TGCAGTGCTAGACTTACAAGGACAGATGGCTACACCTTC. Its translation: CSARLTRTDGYTF.

This chain links TRBV29-1 with TRBJ1-1, with D possibly being TRBD1 (5 bases). The V gene lost 6 bases and the J gene lost 3 bases, with 11 bases spanning the gap. Germline assignment: CDR1 SQVTM and CDR2 ANQGSEA. The length of the CDR3 is 12 residues. The CDR3 DNA reads TGCAGCGTCAGGGACGGGTACACTGAAGCTTTCTTT. Its protein is CSVRDGYTEAFF.

This clonotype has at least ten counts. V is TRBV5-1 and J is TRBJ2-1; TRBD1 agrees at 7 bases. The V and J ends lost 3 bases and 8 bases, in that order; junction bases with no gene match: 5. Germline CDR1 SGHRS, CDR2 YFSETQ. This CDR3 spans 13 amino acids. The CDR3 DNA follows: TGCGCCAGCAGCTCGACAGGGTCCGATGAGCAGTTCTTC. This sequence encodes CASSSTGSDEQFF.

Of note for this clonotype: A much larger clone is a single base away; this may be a read error. The rearrangement links TRBV27 to TRBJ1-5; the D is unclear. This CDR3 is 14 amino acids long. Germline CDR1 reads MNHEY; CDR2 reads SMNVEV (reference sequence). The CDR3 DNA follows: TGTGCCGGCAGACGTTCTTATAGCAATCAGCCCCAGCATTTT. This codes for CAGRRSYSNQPQHF.

This clonotype was seen a handful of times. The chain links TRBV7-3 to TRBJ2-1, with a possible D match to TRBD2 (7 bases). V was cut by 0 bases and J by 8 bases, with 17 bases left in between. The CDR3 runs 16 residues. Germline V gene sequence: CDR1 SGHTA, CDR2 FQGTGA. The DNA for the CDR3 is TGTGCCAGCAGCTTAACGGTCGGGGGGCCAAATTATGAGCAGTTCTTC. It specifies CASSLTVGGPNYEQFF.

At least ten counts were recorded for this clonotype. The rearrangement links TRBV5-1 to TRBJ1-1; tentative D call: TRBD1 (6 bases). Trimming removed 6 bases at V and 0 bases at J, with 18 bases between. The germline gives CDR1 SGHRS, CDR2 YFSETQ. This CDR3 has 16 residues. CDR3 amino acids: CASTPGLGTLNTEAFF. In DNA form, the CDR3 reads TGCGCCAGCACCCCTGGGCTCGGGACACTGAACACTGAAGCTTTCTTT.

About this clonotype: Relative to the germline gene, one junction end is altered; a read error may explain this. The gene calls are TRBV7-7 and TRBJ1-4; D is uncertain. Germline V CDR1 and CDR2: SSHAT, FNYEAQ (reference sequence). The length of the CDR3 is 13 residues. Written as DNA, the CDR3 is TGTGCTAGCAGCCCGTACCCTAATGAAAAACTGTTTTTT. Translation gives CASSPYPNEKLFF.